This T cell receptor (beta chain) derives from a study of OX40 agonist ivuxolimab in advanced cancers. Generated by immunoSEQ multiplex PCR, the TCRdb table keeps only in-frame clones and is missing some. In the table there are tens of thousands of clones, 82% of which are singletons. The V and J ends lost 3 bases and 4 bases respectively, with 12 bases between them. Germline loops: CDR1 MNHEY, CDR2 SVGAGI. This CDR3 contains 14 residues. The material sequenced was CD4+ or CD8+ T cells sorted from blood, taken in a trial of the OX40 agonist ivuxolimab. The receptor's source is an adult with an advanced solid tumor such as melanoma, head and neck, liver or kidney cancer. The J gene is TRBJ1-2, the V gene TRBV6-5, with D possibly TRBD1 on 5 matching bases. The DNA for the CDR3 is TGTGCCAGCAGTTATGTGGGGGGGGGCTATGGCTACACCTTC. This gives the protein CASSYVGGGYGYTF.